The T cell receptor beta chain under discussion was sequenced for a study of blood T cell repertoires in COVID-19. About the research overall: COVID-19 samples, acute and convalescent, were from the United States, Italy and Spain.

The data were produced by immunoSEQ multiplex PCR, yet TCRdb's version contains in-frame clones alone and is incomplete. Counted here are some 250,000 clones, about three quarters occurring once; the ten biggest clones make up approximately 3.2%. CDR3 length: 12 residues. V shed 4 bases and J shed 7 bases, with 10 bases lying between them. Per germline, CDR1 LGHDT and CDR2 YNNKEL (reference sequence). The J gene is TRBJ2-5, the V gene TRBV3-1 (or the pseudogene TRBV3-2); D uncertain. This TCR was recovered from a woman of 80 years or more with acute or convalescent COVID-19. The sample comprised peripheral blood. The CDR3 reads CASSPSGRTQYF. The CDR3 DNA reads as TGTGCCAGCAGCCCCTCTGGGCGGACCCAGTACTTC.